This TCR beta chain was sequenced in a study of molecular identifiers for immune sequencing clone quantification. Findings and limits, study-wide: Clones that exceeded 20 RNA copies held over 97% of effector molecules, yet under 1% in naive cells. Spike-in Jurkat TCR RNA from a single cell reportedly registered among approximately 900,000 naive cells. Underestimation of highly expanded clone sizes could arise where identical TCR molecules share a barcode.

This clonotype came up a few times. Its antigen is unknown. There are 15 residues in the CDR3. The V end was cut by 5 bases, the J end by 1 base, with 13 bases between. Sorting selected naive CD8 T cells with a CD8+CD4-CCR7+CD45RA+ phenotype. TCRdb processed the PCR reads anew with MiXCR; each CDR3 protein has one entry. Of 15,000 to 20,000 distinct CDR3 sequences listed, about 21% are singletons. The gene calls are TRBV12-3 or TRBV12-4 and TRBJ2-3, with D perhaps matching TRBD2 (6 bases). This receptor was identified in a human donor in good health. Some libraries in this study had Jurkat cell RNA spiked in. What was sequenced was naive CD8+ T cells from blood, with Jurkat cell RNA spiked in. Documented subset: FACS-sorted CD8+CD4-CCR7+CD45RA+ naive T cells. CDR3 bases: TGTGCCAGCAGTCCGCAGGGAGGTGGCACAGATACGCAGTATTTT. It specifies CASSPQGGGTDTQYF.